The entry below gives a single T cell receptor beta chain sequence along with its context. It lacks a known antigen. No much larger clone exists at a distance of one base, and base qualities are not known. TCRbeta CDR3 regions were amplified from genomic DNA using the immunoSEQ Assay, a bias-controlled multiplex PCR. Processing in the source paper ran as follows. The number of nucleated cells in each sample was estimated from the amplification of reference gene primers within the assay. To quantify the absolute abundance of each unique TCRbeta CDR3 rearrangement, sequence reads were collapsed and filtered. For each sample, productive Simpson clonality was calculated by taking the square root of Simpson's diversity index across productive rearrangements. Drawn from immuneACCESS, this table holds only the in-frame rearrangements with V and J called that TCRdb kept. Clones are partly lost; checked studies trace under half to an unresolved V gene and leave the rest unexplained. The V and J calls and clone size come from that table; D and trimming were worked out from the DNA. A total of just over 150,000 clones appear in this sample, about four fifths of them only once. The top ten constitute around 0.62% of the sample.

The data belong to a study of blood T cell repertoires in COVID-19 (dated by TCRdb to 2020 to 2021). Regarding the study in general: The collaborator samples originated in the United States, Italy and Spain and spanned the acute and convalescent phases of COVID-19. Where available, HLA class I and class II types were obtained from metadata supplied by the sample provider rather than from assay-based typing. Samples came from the ongoing ImmuneRACE study (first 160 participants) plus 1,254 subjects from 6 global collaborators. The material from the prospective study consisted of cDNA or gDNA derived from T cells, B-cell-depleted T cells, or PBMCs. The repertoires were released in a freely available public database meant as a resource for research on the immune response to SARS-CoV-2. Sample metadata almost always included a de-identified subject ID, COVID-19 status, age in years and sex. The dataset comprised deeply sampled blood TCRbeta repertoires from subjects exposed to, actively infected with, or recovered from COVID-19.

Here is what the overall study found, with its caveats: The quantity of clinical and demographic metadata differed by source and by participant and was supplied without curation.

Whole blood was collected in K2EDTA tubes by collaborating institutions according to the institutions' own protocols. For TCRbeta analysis, collaborators shipped samples as frozen whole blood, isolated PBMCs, or DNA extracted from either of those sample types. Germline trimming amounts to 5 bases on V and 1 base on J, with 8 as the count of junction bases outside the gene matches. There are 16 amino acids in the CDR3, from cysteine to phenylalanine inclusive. Just the 48-base CDR3 DNA is kept, in frame starting at base 1. Per the germline V gene, SGHTA is the CDR1 and FQGNSA is the CDR2. The source of this sequence is a man in his sixties with acute or convalescent COVID-19. The chain employs TRBV7-2 and TRBJ2-1; TRBD2 aligns with 7 central bases. Sample: peripheral blood. The DNA is as follows: TGTGCCAGCAGCCCCCCCGGGACTATGTCCTACAATGAGCAGTTCTTC. Translated, it gives CASSPPGTMSYNEQFF.